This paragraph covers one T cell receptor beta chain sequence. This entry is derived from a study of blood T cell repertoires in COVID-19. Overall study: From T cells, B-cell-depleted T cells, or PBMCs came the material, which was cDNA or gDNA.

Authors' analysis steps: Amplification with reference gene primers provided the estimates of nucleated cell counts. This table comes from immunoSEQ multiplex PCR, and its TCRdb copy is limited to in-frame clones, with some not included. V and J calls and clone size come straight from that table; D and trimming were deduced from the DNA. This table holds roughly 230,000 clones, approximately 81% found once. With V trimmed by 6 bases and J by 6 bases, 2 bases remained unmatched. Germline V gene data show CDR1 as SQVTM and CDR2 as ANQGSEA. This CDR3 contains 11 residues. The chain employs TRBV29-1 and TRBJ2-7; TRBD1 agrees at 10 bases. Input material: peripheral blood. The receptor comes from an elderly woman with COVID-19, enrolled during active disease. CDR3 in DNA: TGCAGCGTGGGACAGGGGCCCGAGCAGTACTTC. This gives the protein CSVGQGPEQYF.